This T cell receptor beta chain is drawn from a study of blood T cell repertoires in COVID-19. Study-wide context: The study drew acute and convalescent COVID-19 samples from the United States, Italy and Spain. T cells, B-cell-depleted T cells, or PBMCs supplied cDNA or gDNA.

Per the original methods: Nucleated cell counts were estimated from reference gene primer amplification. The assay was immunoSEQ multiplex PCR, and TCRdb's table has in-frame clones only and misses some. V and J calls and clone size are copied from that table; D and trimming were computed from the DNA. Among about 100,000 clones, 80% to 90% were seen once, and the ten largest hold around 1.6%. V was trimmed by 2 bases and J by 4 bases, leaving 16 bases between them. The CDR3 runs 16 residues. Germline CDR1 reads SGHRS; CDR2 reads YFSETQ. This clone appeared once. What was sequenced was peripheral blood. The receptor's source is a man older than 75 with acute or convalescent COVID-19. The V and J genes are TRBV5-1 and TRBJ1-5, with a tentative D call TRBD1 (5 bases). The CDR3 nucleotides are TGCGCCAGCAGCTTATGGGGCCCTGGGGGGAATCAGCCCCAGCATTTT. Translation: CASSLWGPGGNQPQHF.